The 13 T cell receptor beta chains reported below all come from one sample, sequenced in a study of blood T cell repertoires in COVID-19. Libraries were prepared by immunoSEQ multiplex PCR; TCRdb keeps only in-frame clonotypes and omits some of them. The repertoire consists of some 140,000 clones, with less than 85% occurring once and the leading ten covering approximately 18%. Sequencing input: peripheral blood. Every receptor here comes from a woman of 80 years or more with acute or convalescent COVID-19.

This clone has only a few counts. The rearrangement joins TRBV18 to TRBJ1-2; D is possibly TRBD1 (6 bases). V lost 2 bases, J lost 8 bases, and 12 bases lay in between. The CDR3 extends over 13 amino acids. Germline lookup yields CDR1 KGHSH and CDR2 LQKENI. The chain's CDR3 is CASSPTTGFGYTF. CDR3 bases: TGTGCCAGCTCACCAACGACAGGATTCGGCTACACCTTC.

This chain links TRBV9 with TRBJ1-2, with a tentative D call TRBD1 (5 bases). Germline V CDR1 and CDR2: SGDLS, YYNGEE. There are 14 residues in the CDR3. V was pared by 4 bases and J by 2 bases, with 12 bases between. The CDR3 region has the DNA TGTGCCAGCAGCAAACCTGGGGCAAACTATGGCTACACCTTC. It encodes CASSKPGANYGYTF.

The V and J genes are TRBV6-5 and TRBJ1-2, with 8 bases lining up with TRBD1. The V gene end was trimmed by 5 bases and the J gene end by 4 bases; junction bases not matched to a gene: 3. The V gene's germline CDR1 is MNHEY and CDR2 SVGAGI. The CDR3 has 13 residues. This chain's CDR3 is CASSPGGAYGYTF. The DNA of the CDR3 is TGTGCCAGCAGTCCAGGGGGCGCCTATGGCTACACCTTC.

The chain carries TRBV19 and TRBJ1-1; 9 bases agree with TRBD1. This CDR3 comprises 15 residues. CDR1 is LNHDA and CDR2 is SQIVND in the germline V gene (reference sequence). Trimming removed 5 bases from V and 4 bases from J; junction bases left unmatched: 8. The CDR3 coding sequence is TGTGCCAGTAGTGGAGACAGGGGGATGAGCACTGAAGCTTTCTTT. It codes for CASSGDRGMSTEAFF.

This chain connects TRBV19 to TRBJ2-1; D is ambiguous. The germline CDR1 and CDR2 sequences are LNHDA and SQIVND (reference sequence). V lost 2 bases and J 7 bases, leaving 15 bases between the germline ends. This CDR3 comprises 15 residues. DNA for the CDR3: TGTGCCAGTAGTATAAGCTTTAATGGAGTTAATGAGCAGTTCTTC. This gives the protein CASSISFNGVNEQFF.

The chain couples TRBV7-2 to TRBJ2-2, with TRBD1 identical over 8 bases. In germline, CDR1 is SGHTA, CDR2 FQGNSA. The CDR3 is made up of 16 amino acids. Losses at the gene ends were 4 bases for V and 7 bases for J; bases not matched to a gene: 11. The CDR3 sequence: CASSSQRGTGGGELFF. The CDR3 coding sequence is TGTGCCAGCAGCTCCCAAAGGGGGACAGGTGGCGGGGAGCTGTTTTTT.

The chain has TRBV27 and TRBJ1-5, with D possibly TRBD1 on 6 matching bases. Germline V lookup: CDR1 MNHEY, CDR2 SMNVEV (reference sequence). This CDR3 has 14 residues. V gave up 5 bases and J gave up 3 bases, with 11 bases separating them. DNA of the CDR3: TGTGCCAGCAGTCCGGACAGAAACAATCAGCCCCAGCATTTT. As protein: CASSPDRNNQPQHF.

V and J are TRBV7-9 and TRBJ2-3; 10 nucleotides line up with TRBD2. The junction had 7 bases not matched to a gene; V was cut back by 1 base and J by 9 bases. CDR1 and CDR2 (germline): SEHNR, FQNEAQ (reference sequence). This CDR3 contains 15 residues. CDR3 residues: CASSLGAGGARTQYF. DNA for the CDR3: TGTGCCAGCAGCTTAGGAGCGGGAGGGGCCCGGACGCAGTATTTT.

The rearrangement uses TRBV6-2 or TRBV6-3 and TRBJ2-7; 10 bases agree with TRBD2. The CDR3 is 16 residues long. Germline CDR1 MNHEY, CDR2 SVGEGT. The ends lost 4 bases at V and 0 bases at J; junction bases unmatched: 6. The CDR3 DNA reads TGTGCCAGCAGTTGGTCTAGCGGGAGTGCCTCCTACGAGCAGTACTTC. It encodes CASSWSSGSASYEQYF.

The chain couples TRBV2 to TRBJ2-4, with 9 bases lining up with TRBD1. The V and J ends lost 3 bases and 0 bases, in that order; junction bases with no gene match: 3. The CDR3 is made up of 16 amino acids. Per germline, CDR1 SNHLY and CDR2 FYNNEI. For the CDR3, the DNA is TGTGCCAGCAGTGAGGACAGGGGTCGAGCCAAAAACATTCAGTACTTC. Its translation: CASSEDRGRAKNIQYF.

The CDR3 region has the DNA TGTGCCAGCAGCGTGACAGGGGGCCCTGGAAACACCATATATTTT. Encoded protein: CASSVTGGPGNTIYF. The chain combines TRBV7-2 with TRBJ1-3; 10 bases fit TRBD1. The CDR3 consists of 15 residues. J lost 2 bases, V lost 5 bases, and 3 bases had no gene match. CDR1 SGHTA and CDR2 FQGNSA come from the germline V gene. The variable domain in full, completed from reference TRBV7-2 and TRBJ1-3, reads GAGVSQSPSNKVTEKGKDVELRCDPISGHTALYWYRQSLGQGLEFLIYFQGNSAPDKSGLPSDRFSAERTGGSVSTLTIQRTQQEDSAVYLCASSVTGGPGNTIYFGEGSWLTVV.

The chain has TRBV7-9 and TRBJ2-2, with a weak D call TRBD2 (5 bases). V was pared by 1 base and J by 4 bases, with 19 bases between. This CDR3 spans 18 amino acids. From germline, CDR1 is SEHNR and CDR2 FQNEAQ (reference sequence). The CDR3: CASSLEMVEGGFTGELFF. Here the CDR3 DNA reads TGTGCCAGCAGCTTAGAGATGGTAGAGGGTGGTTTCACCGGGGAGCTGTTTTTT.

This sequence joins TRBV29-1 and TRBJ1-1; D is possibly TRBD1 (5 bases). Looked up from germline, CDR1 is SQVTM and CDR2 is ANQGSEA. CDR3 length: 11 residues. V lost 6 bases, J lost 5 bases, and 10 bases lay in between. The DNA for the CDR3 is TGCAGCGTGGTCAGGGAAACTGAAGCTTTCTTT. Amino acid sequence: CSVVRETEAFF.